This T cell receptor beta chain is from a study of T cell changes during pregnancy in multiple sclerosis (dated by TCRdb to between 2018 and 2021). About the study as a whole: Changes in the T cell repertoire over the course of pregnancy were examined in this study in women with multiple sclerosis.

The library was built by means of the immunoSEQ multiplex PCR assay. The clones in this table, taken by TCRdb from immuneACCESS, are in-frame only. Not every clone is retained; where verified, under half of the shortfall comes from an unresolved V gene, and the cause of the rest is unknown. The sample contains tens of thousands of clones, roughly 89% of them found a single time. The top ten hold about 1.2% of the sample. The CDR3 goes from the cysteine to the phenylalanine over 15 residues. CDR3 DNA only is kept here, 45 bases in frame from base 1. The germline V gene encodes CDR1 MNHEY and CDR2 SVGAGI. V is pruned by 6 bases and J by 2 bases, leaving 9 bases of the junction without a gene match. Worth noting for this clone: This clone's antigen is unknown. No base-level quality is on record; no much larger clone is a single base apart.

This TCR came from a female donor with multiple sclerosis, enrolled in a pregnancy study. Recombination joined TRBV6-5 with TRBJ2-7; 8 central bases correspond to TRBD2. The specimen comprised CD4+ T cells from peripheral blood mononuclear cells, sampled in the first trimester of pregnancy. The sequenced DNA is TGTGCCAGCAGCATCAGCGGGAGTTCGACCTACGAGCAGTACTTC. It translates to CASSISGSSTYEQYF.